This entry lists 31 T cell receptor beta chains sequenced from one sample in a study of PD-L1 blockade in urothelial cancer. Time point given: pretreatment peripheral blood. Assay used: immunoSEQ multiplex PCR; TCRdb lists only in-frame clones, some missing. Here the sample spans tens of thousands of clones, about four fifths being singletons. The sample in question was PBMCs, obtained around atezolizumab (anti-PD-L1) treatment. All receptors come from a man between 70 and 80 years old with urothelial cancer.

J is TRBJ2-3 and V is TRBV6-1; a weak D match, TRBD2 (6 bases). V lost 7 bases and J 8 bases, leaving 13 bases between the germline ends. CDR1 and CDR2 from the germline V gene are MNHNS and SASEGT. The CDR3 spans 12 residues. CDR3 sequence reads: CASTRESATQYF. The CDR3 DNA sequence: TGTGCCAGCACCCGGGAGTCGGCTACGCAGTATTTT.

A single count supports this clone. This sequence joins TRBV2 and TRBJ2-5; TRBD2 agrees at 7 bases. This CDR3 is 15 amino acids long. Germline CDR1 is SNHLY and CDR2 is FYNNEI. V trimming: 8 bases; J trimming: 2 bases; junction bases outside the gene matches: 11. The CDR3 DNA reads as TGTGCCAGCGGGAGGGACCTAGCGGAACAAGAGACCCAGTACTTC. Its protein product is CASGRDLAEQETQYF.

The rearrangement uses TRBV4-2 and TRBJ2-1; 16 bases align to TRBD2. The junction had 14 bases not matched to a gene; V was cut back by 3 bases and J by 9 bases. Germline assignment: CDR1 LGHNA and CDR2 YNFKEQ. This CDR3 spans 19 amino acids. This CDR3 reads CASSHPSGLAGGIPGEQFF. The CDR3 DNA is TGTGCCAGCAGCCACCCTTCGGGACTAGCGGGAGGGATCCCTGGTGAGCAGTTCTTC.

The chain is built from TRBV19 and TRBJ2-2; 9 bases are a match to TRBD2. J lost 1 base, V lost 6 bases, and 3 bases had no gene match. The CDR3 has 15 residues. Looked up from germline, CDR1 is LNHDA and CDR2 is SQIVND (reference sequence). The CDR3 is CASRKTSGNTGELFF. CDR3 DNA: TGTGCCAGTAGGAAGACTAGCGGGAACACCGGGGAGCTGTTTTTT.

V gene TRBV19 combines with J gene TRBJ2-3, with D possibly TRBD2 on 6 matching bases. This CDR3 has 13 residues. With 3 bases removed from V and 4 bases from J, the gap between germline ends came to 8 bases. Germline CDR1 LNHDA, CDR2 SQIVND (reference sequence). The CDR3 DNA is TGTGCCAGTAGTATGCGGAGGGCAGATACGCAGTATTTT. The encoded protein is CASSMRRADTQYF. Full variable domain (rest looked up from reference TRBV19 and TRBJ2-3): DGGITQSPKYLFRKEGQNVTLSCEQNLNHDAMYWYRQDPGQGLRLIYYSQIVNDFQKGDIAEGYSVSREKKESFPLTVTSAQKNPTAFYLCASSMRRADTQYFGPGTRLTVL.

The chain recombines TRBV29-1 with TRBJ1-1; D possibly corresponds to TRBD1 (6 bases). Per the germline V gene, CDR1 is SQVTM and CDR2 is ANQGSEA. The CDR3 is 13 amino acids. Trimming removed 4 bases at V and 2 bases at J, with 11 bases between. CDR3 protein: CSVAGHSNTEAFF. CDR3 coding DNA: TGCAGCGTTGCGGGACATTCTAACACTGAAGCTTTCTTT.

This chain connects TRBV19 to TRBJ2-2, with TRBD2 matching over 8 bases. Germline CDR1 and CDR2: LNHDA and SQIVND (reference sequence). This CDR3 contains 17 residues. Unmatched junction bases numbered 18, after V lost 7 bases and J lost 8 bases. The DNA of the CDR3 is TGTGCCAGTATTCAAAGCGGGGGATCCCTTCGAGTTGGGGAGCTGTTTTTT. Translating gives CASIQSGGSLRVGELFF.

The J gene is TRBJ1-4, the V gene TRBV6-1, with D tentatively TRBD1 (5 bases). The CDR3 runs to 14 residues. V shed 6 bases and J shed 8 bases, with 16 bases lying between them. Germline V gene lookup returns CDR1 MNHNS and CDR2 SASEGT. The CDR3 region has the DNA TGTGCCAGCAGGACGGGGGGGGTAGGGGAAAAACTGTTTTTT. Protein: CASRTGGVGEKLFF.

The chain uses TRBV7-9 and TRBJ2-7; D gene unclear. The CDR3 covers 11 residues. Looked up from germline, CDR1 is SEHNR and CDR2 is FQNEAQ (reference sequence). Trimming pared 5 bases from V and 5 bases from J, leaving 7 bases between. CDR3 coding DNA: TGTGCCAGCAGCAACTACCACGAGCAGTACTTC. Amino acid sequence: CASSNYHEQYF.

The chain employs TRBV6-1 and TRBJ2-3, with D possibly TRBD2 on 6 matching bases. Trimming took 8 bases from V and 4 from J, leaving 13 bases between them. The germline V gene encodes CDR1 MNHNS and CDR2 SASEGT. The CDR3 consists of 13 residues. CDR3 sequence reads: CASGPGDPDTQYF. CDR3 DNA: TGTGCCAGCGGACCGGGGGACCCAGATACGCAGTATTTT.

V and J are TRBV7-9 and TRBJ1-1, with 8 nucleotides matching TRBD1. The V segment lost 4 bases and the J segment 1 base; nucleotides outside the gene matches: 2. This CDR3 comprises 14 residues. Germline V gene lookup returns CDR1 SEHNR and CDR2 FQNEAQ (reference sequence). DNA for the CDR3: TGTGCCAGCAGCTACGGACAGGGGAACACTGAAGCTTTCTTT. Translating gives CASSYGQGNTEAFF.

The rearrangement links TRBV14 to TRBJ1-1; weak D call: TRBD1 (5 bases). Germline CDR1 and CDR2: SGHDN and FVKESK. The V and J ends lost 0 bases and 5 bases respectively, with 7 bases between them. The CDR3 extends over 13 amino acids. CDR3 DNA sequence: TGTGCCAGCAGCCAAGACCGACAGACTGAAGCTTTCTTT. Its translation: CASSQDRQTEAFF.

This clone has a handful of counts. This chain links TRBV11-3 with TRBJ2-1; D unclear. Germline V gene sequence: CDR1 SGHNT, CDR2 YENEEA. The ends were cut back, 1 base at V and 8 bases at J, with 9 bases in the middle. This CDR3 has 13 amino acids. CDR3 in amino acids: CASSLADEDEQFF. The CDR3 bases are TGTGCCAGCAGCTTAGCTGACGAGGATGAGCAGTTCTTC.

This chain links TRBV11-2 with TRBJ2-7; 11 bases are a match to TRBD1. Germline assignment: CDR1 SGHAT and CDR2 FQNNGV. J gave up 4 bases and V 4 bases, and 6 bases lay outside the gene matches. This CDR3 has 15 amino acids. The CDR3 loop reads CASSSPGTGGYEQYF. The CDR3 DNA sequence: TGTGCCAGCAGCTCCCCCGGGACAGGGGGGTACGAGCAGTACTTC.

This chain joins TRBV6-1 and TRBJ2-7; 10 bases agree with TRBD2. Trimming cost V 2 bases and J 3 bases; bases outside gene matches: 7. The CDR3 covers 16 residues. CDR1 and CDR2 (germline): MNHNS, SASEGT. The CDR3 coding sequence is TGTGCCAGCAGTGAATCGTCTAGCGGGGGAGTCTACGAGCAGTACTTC. This codes for CASSESSSGGVYEQYF.

The V and J genes are TRBV4-2 and TRBJ1-2; D gene uncertain. Germline CDR1 and CDR2: LGHNA and YNFKEQ. The CDR3 length is 14 residues. V dropped 5 bases and J dropped 5 bases, with 15 bases sitting between them. The CDR3 nucleotides read TGTGCCAGCAGCGGTCCCCCCATGGAGTATGGCTACACCTTC. This gives the protein CASSGPPMEYGYTF.

The V and J genes are TRBV2 and TRBJ2-7; 8 nucleotides align to TRBD1. V lost 8 bases to trimming and J lost 2 bases; unmatched junction nucleotides: 11. Germline CDR1 is SNHLY and CDR2 is FYNNEI. The CDR3 length is 15 residues. The CDR3 nucleotides are TGTGCCAGCTCCAGGAGGCAGGGGGCAACCTACGAGCAGTACTTC. Residues: CASSRRQGATYEQYF.

J is TRBJ2-3 and V is TRBV5-1, with 13 nucleotides matching TRBD2. Looked up from germline, CDR1 is SGHRS and CDR2 is YFSETQ. CDR3 length: 15 amino acids. J gave up 6 bases and V 0 bases, and 1 base lay outside the gene matches. In DNA form, the CDR3 reads TGCGCCAGCAGCTTGGAACTAGCGGGGGGGGATACGCAGTATTTT. Its translation: CASSLELAGGDTQYF.

This clone was counted a single time. This chain uses TRBV5-5 with TRBJ1-2, with D possibly TRBD1 on 6 matching bases. Germline values: CDR1 SGHKS, CDR2 YYEKEE (reference sequence). The CDR3 covers 14 residues. Between the trimmed V and J ends, which lost 4 bases and 0 bases, there was a span of 10 bases. The CDR3 reads CASSPGGPNYGYTF. CDR3 DNA: TGTGCCAGCAGCCCGGGGGGGCCTAACTATGGCTACACCTTC.

The gene calls are TRBV4-1 and TRBJ2-4; the match to TRBD2 covers 7 bases. The CDR3 contains 15 residues. Germline V gene data show CDR1 as MGHRA and CDR2 as YSYEKL. V lost 4 bases to trimming and J lost 2 bases; unmatched junction nucleotides: 5. This CDR3 reads CASSPARGTKNIQYF. CDR3 nucleotide sequence: TGCGCCAGCAGCCCCGCGCGGGGGACCAAAAACATTCAGTACTTC.

The chain links TRBV5-5 to TRBJ1-1; D ambiguous. The germline V and J ends were trimmed by 1 base and 4 bases, with 8 bases remaining between them. Germline CDR1 SGHKS, CDR2 YYEKEE (reference sequence). The CDR3 is 13 residues long. The CDR3: CASSLIGSTEAFF. The CDR3 DNA reads as TGTGCCAGCAGCTTGATCGGGAGCACTGAAGCTTTCTTT.

The chain recombines TRBV2 with TRBJ1-1, with D possibly being TRBD1 (5 bases). Germline V gives CDR1 SNHLY, CDR2 FYNNEI. V gave up 8 bases and J gave up 7 bases, with 20 bases separating them. This CDR3 has 14 residues. The chain's CDR3 is CASCMGLANFEAFF. The DNA of the CDR3 is TGTGCCAGCTGTATGGGACTGGCCAATTTTGAAGCTTTCTTT.

J is TRBJ2-2 and V is TRBV4-3, with a weak D call TRBD2 (5 bases). This CDR3 has 15 residues. Per germline, CDR1 LGHNA and CDR2 YSLEER. Trimming pared 4 bases from V and 5 bases from J, leaving 14 bases between. CDR3 amino acids: CASSRRSDGTGELFF. The CDR3 DNA sequence: TGCGCCAGCAGCCGTCGTAGCGACGGAACCGGGGAGCTGTTTTTT.

CDR3 amino acids: CASSQVWGSSYEQYF. CDR3 nucleotides: TGCGCCAGCAGCCAAGTTTGGGGCAGCTCCTACGAGCAGTACTTC. V usage is TRBV4-3 and J usage is TRBJ2-7; maybe TRBD1 (5 bases). Trimming shortened V by 1 base and J by 0 bases, and 10 bases separated the two germline ends. CDR1 is LGHNA, CDR2 YSLEER, per germline. The CDR3 loop spans 15 amino acids.

There are a few counts of this clone. The rearrangement uses TRBV7-3 and TRBJ2-2; TRBD1 matches 7 bases. CDR1 is SGHTA and CDR2 is FQGTGA in the germline V gene. The CDR3 covers 19 residues. The trim removed 5 bases at V and 0 bases at J, leaving 15 bases unmatched. CDR3 DNA: TGTGCCAGCAGCCGACAGCCGGGGACAGCGAAGGCGAACACCGGGGAGCTGTTTTTT. Its protein is CASSRQPGTAKANTGELFF. Complete variable domain (other parts from reference TRBV7-3 and TRBJ2-2): GAGVSQTPSNKVTEKGKYVELRCDPISGHTALYWYRQSLGQGPEFLIYFQGTGAADDSGLPNDRFFAVRPEGSVSTLKIQRTERGDSAVYLCASSRQPGTAKANTGELFFGEGSRLTVL.

This sequence joins TRBV6-5 and TRBJ1-4, with 8 bases fitting TRBD1. The length of the CDR3 is 13 residues. The germline gives CDR1 MNHEY, CDR2 SVGAGI. V trimming: 4 bases; J trimming: 10 bases; junction bases outside the gene matches: 5. This CDR3 reads CASSFGQGGKLFF. The CDR3 nucleotides read TGTGCCAGCAGTTTCGGACAGGGAGGAAAACTGTTTTTT.

The chain combines TRBV4-2 with TRBJ1-6; TRBD1 aligns across 8 bases. CDR3 length: 16 amino acids. Germline V gene lookup returns CDR1 LGHNA and CDR2 YNFKEQ. With V trimmed by 5 bases and J by 6 bases, 9 bases remained unmatched. CDR3 in DNA: TGTGCCAGCAGCGAGACAGGGGTTCGGGGTAATTCACCCCTCCACTTT. Translated, it gives CASSETGVRGNSPLHF.

The CDR3: CASSLTYTGELFF. The CDR3 nucleotides read TGTGCCAGCAGCTTAACATACACCGGGGAGCTGTTTTTT. This chain connects TRBV6-6 to TRBJ2-2; D remains unclear. The CDR3 covers 13 residues. The germline CDR1 and CDR2 sequences are MNHNY and SVGAGI (reference sequence). V shed 6 bases and J shed 3 bases, with 8 bases lying between them.

This chain's CDR3 is CASSANQGVSSYEQYF. For the CDR3, the DNA is TGCGCCAGCAGCGCCAATCAGGGGGTCAGCTCCTACGAGCAGTACTTC. V and J are TRBV5-1 and TRBJ2-7; 7 bases are a match to TRBD1. V shed 4 bases, J shed 0 bases, and the junction held 10 bases outside the gene matches. CDR3 length: 16 amino acids. Germline V CDR1 and CDR2: SGHRS, YFSETQ.

The chain employs TRBV5-1 and TRBJ2-5; the D gene is possibly TRBD1 (6 bases). Germline V gene lookup returns CDR1 SGHRS and CDR2 YFSETQ. CDR3 length: 15 residues. The V end lost 0 bases, the J end lost 5 bases, and 14 bases lay between the germline ends. DNA of the CDR3: TGCGCCAGCAGCTTGGGAACAGGGTGGATCGAGACCCAGTACTTC. This codes for CASSLGTGWIETQYF.

CDR3 region: CASSLAPGQEGYEQYF. The CDR3 nucleotides are TGTGCCAGCAGCTTAGCCCCGGGACAGGAGGGCTACGAGCAGTACTTC. The J gene is TRBJ2-7, the V gene TRBV7-9, with 8 bases that match TRBD1. CDR1 and CDR2 from the germline V gene are SEHNR and FQNEAQ (reference sequence). Trimming cost V 0 bases and J 3 bases; bases outside gene matches: 7. The CDR3 sequence is 16 residues long.